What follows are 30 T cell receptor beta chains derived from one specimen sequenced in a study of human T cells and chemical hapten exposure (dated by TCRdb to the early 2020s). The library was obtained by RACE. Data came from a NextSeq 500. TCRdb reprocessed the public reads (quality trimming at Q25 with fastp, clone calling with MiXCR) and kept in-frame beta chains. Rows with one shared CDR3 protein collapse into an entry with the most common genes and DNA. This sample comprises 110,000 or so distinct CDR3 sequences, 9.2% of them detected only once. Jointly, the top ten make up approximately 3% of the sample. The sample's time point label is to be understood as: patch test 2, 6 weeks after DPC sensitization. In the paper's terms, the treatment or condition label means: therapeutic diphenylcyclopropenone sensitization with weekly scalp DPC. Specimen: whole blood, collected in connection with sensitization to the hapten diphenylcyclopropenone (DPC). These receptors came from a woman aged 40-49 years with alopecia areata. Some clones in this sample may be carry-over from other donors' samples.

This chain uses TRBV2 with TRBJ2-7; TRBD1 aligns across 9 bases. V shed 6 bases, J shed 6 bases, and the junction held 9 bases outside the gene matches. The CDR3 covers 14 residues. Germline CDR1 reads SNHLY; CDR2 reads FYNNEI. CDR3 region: CASRVTGGWGEQYF. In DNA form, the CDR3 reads TGTGCCAGCAGGGTAACAGGGGGCTGGGGCGAGCAGTACTTC.

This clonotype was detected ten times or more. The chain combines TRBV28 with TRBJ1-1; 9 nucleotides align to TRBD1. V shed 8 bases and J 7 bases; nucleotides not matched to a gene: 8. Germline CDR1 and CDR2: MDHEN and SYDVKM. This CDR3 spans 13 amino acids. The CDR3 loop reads CASGPGQGGEAFF. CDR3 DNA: TGTGCCAGCGGTCCGGGACAGGGAGGTGAAGCTTTCTTT.

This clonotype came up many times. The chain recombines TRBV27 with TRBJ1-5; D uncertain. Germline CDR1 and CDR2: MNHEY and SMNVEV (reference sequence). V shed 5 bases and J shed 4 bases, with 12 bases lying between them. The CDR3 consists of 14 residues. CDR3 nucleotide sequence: TGTGCCAGCAGTCCACTGGGAAGGAATCAGCCCCAGCATTTT. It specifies CASSPLGRNQPQHF.

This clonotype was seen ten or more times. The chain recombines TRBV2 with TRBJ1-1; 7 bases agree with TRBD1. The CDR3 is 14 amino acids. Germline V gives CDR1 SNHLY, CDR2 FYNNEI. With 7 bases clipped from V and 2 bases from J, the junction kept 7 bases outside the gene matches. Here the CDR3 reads CASTIQGSNTEAFF. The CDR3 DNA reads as TGTGCCAGCACCATACAGGGGAGTAACACTGAAGCTTTCTTT. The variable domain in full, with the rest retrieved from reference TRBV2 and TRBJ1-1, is EPEVTQTPSHQVTQMGQEVILRCVPISNHLYFYWYRQILGQKVEFLVSFYNNEISEKSEIFDDQFSVERPDGSNFTLKIRSTKLEDSAMYFCASTIQGSNTEAFFGQGTRLTVV.

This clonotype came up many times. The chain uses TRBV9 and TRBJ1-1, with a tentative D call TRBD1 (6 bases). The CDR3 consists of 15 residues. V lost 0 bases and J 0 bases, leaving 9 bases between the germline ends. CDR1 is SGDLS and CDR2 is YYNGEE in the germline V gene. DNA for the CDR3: TGTGCCAGCAGCGTAGCTACAGGGATGAACACTGAAGCTTTCTTT. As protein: CASSVATGMNTEAFF.

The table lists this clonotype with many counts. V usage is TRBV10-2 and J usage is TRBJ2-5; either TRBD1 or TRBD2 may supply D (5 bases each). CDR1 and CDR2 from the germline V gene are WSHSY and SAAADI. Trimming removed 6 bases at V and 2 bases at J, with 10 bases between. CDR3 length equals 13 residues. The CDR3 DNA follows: TGCGCCAGCAGGGGGACCGCGCAAGAGACCCAGTACTTC. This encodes CASRGTAQETQYF.

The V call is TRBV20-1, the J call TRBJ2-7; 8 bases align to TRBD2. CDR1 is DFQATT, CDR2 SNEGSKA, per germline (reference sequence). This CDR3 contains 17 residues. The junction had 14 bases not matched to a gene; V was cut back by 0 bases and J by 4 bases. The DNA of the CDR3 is TGCAGTGCTAGAGATGATCGGGAGCGGGGGACTTTATACGAGCAGTACTTC. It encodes CSARDDRERGTLYEQYF.

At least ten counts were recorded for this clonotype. This chain's CDR3 is CATSEGITGQMNTEAFF. The CDR3 DNA reads TGTGCCACCAGCGAGGGGATAACAGGGCAAATGAACACTGAAGCTTTCTTT. This chain connects TRBV15 to TRBJ1-1, with D maybe TRBD1 (6 bases). V gave up 5 bases and J gave up 0 bases, with 19 bases separating them. The germline gives CDR1 LNHNV, CDR2 YYDKDF (reference sequence). This CDR3 contains 17 residues.

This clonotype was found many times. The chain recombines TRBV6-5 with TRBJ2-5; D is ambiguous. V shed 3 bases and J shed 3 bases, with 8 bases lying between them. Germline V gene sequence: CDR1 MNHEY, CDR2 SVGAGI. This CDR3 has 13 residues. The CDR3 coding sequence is TGTGCCAGCAGTTATAATAACAAAGAGACCCAGTACTTC. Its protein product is CASSYNNKETQYF.

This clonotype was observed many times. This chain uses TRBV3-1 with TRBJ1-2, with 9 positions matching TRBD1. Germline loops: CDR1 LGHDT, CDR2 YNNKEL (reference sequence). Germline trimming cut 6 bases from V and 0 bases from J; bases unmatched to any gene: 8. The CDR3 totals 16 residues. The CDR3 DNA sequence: TGTGCCAGCAGGACAACGGGACAGGGCGCTAACTATGGCTACACCTTC. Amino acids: CASRTTGQGANYGYTF. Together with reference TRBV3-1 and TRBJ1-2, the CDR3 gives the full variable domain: DTAVSQTPKYLVTQMGNDKSIKCEQNLGHDTMYWYKQDSKKFLKIMFSYNNKELIINETVPNRFSPKSPDKAHLNLHINSLELGDSAVYFCASRTTGQGANYGYTFGSGTRLTVV.

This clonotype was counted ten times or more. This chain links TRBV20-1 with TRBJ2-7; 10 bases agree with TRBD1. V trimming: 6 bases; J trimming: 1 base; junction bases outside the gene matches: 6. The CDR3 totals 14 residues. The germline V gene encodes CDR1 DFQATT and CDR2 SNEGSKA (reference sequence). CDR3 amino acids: CSAERTGGSYEQYF. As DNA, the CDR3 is TGCAGTGCAGAAAGGACAGGGGGGTCCTACGAGCAGTACTTC.

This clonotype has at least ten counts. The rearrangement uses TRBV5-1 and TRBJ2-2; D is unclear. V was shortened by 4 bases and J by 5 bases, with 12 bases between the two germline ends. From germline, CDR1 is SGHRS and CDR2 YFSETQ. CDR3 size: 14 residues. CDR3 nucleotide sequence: TGCGCCAGCAGCCCGTCGTTGTTTACCGGGGAGCTGTTTTTT. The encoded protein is CASSPSLFTGELFF.

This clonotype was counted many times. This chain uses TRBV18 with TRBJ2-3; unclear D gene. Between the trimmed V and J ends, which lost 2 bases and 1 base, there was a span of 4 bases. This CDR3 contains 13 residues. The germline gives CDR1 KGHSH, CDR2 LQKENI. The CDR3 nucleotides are TGTGCCAGCTCACCAAGTGGCACAGATACGCAGTATTTT. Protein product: CASSPSGTDTQYF.

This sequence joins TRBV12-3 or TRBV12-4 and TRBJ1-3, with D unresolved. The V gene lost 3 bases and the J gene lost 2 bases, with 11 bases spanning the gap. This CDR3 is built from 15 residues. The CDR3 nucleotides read TGTGCCAGCAGTTTTTTGGGAGGACCTGGAAACACCATATATTTT. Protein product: CASSFLGGPGNTIYF.

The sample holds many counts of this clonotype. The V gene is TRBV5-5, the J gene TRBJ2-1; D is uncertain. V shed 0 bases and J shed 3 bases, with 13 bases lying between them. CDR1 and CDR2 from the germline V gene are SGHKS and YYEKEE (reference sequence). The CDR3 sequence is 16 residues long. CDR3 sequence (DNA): TGTGCCAGCAGCTTGGAAGAGCCGACGGGCTACAATGAGCAGTTCTTC. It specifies CASSLEEPTGYNEQFF.

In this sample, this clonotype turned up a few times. CDR3 in amino acids: CASSYQGSKDTQYF. The DNA of the CDR3 is TGTGCCAGCAGTTACCAGGGATCAAAAGATACGCAGTATTTT. V is TRBV27 and J is TRBJ2-3; possibly TRBD1 for D (5 bases). V was trimmed by 4 bases and J by 5 bases, leaving 13 bases between them. The length of the CDR3 is 14 residues. Germline CDR1 reads MNHEY; CDR2 reads SMNVEV (reference sequence).

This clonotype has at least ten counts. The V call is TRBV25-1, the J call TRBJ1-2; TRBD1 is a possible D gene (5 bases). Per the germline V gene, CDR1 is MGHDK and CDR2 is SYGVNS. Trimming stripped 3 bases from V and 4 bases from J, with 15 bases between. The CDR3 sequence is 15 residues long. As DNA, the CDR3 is TGTGCCAGCAGTGACAGGGAAACACCCGGCTATGGCTACACCTTC. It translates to CASSDRETPGYGYTF.

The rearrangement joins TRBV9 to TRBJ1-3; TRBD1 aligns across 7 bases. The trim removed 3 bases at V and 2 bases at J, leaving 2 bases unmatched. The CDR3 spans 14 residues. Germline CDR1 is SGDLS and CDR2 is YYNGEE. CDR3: CASSEGTAGNTIYF. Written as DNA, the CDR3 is TGTGCCAGCAGCGAAGGGACAGCTGGAAACACCATATATTTT.

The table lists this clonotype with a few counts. The CDR3 DNA is TGTGCCAGCAGATGGACAGGGGGGGACGGGGAGCTGTTTTTT. Encoded protein: CASRWTGGDGELFF. The chain couples TRBV2 to TRBJ2-2; 10 nucleotides line up with TRBD1. The V and J ends lost 6 bases and 7 bases, in that order; junction bases with no gene match: 5. The CDR3 spans 14 residues. Germline-derived CDR1 and CDR2 are SNHLY and FYNNEI.

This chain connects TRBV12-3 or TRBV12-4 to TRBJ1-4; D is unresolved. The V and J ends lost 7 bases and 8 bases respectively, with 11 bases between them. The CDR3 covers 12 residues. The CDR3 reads CASTGLREKLFF. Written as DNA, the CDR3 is TGTGCCAGCACGGGGTTGCGGGAAAAACTGTTTTTT.

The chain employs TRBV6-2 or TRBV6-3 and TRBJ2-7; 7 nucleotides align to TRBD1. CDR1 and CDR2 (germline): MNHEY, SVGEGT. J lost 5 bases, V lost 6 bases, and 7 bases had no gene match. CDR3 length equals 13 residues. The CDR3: CASRLGGLDEQYF. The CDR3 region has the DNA TGTGCCAGCAGACTAGGGGGCCTCGACGAGCAGTACTTC.

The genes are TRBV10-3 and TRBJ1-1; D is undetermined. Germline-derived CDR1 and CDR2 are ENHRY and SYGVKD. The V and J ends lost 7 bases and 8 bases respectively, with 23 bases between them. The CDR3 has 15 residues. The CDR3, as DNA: TGTGCCATCACCTCGGACGTTGAGAGGCGCACCGAAGCTTTCTTT. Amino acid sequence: CAITSDVERRTEAFF.

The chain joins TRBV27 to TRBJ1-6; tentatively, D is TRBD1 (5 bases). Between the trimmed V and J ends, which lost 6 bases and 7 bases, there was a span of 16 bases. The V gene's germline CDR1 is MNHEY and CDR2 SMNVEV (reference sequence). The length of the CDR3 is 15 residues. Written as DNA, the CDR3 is TGTGCCAGCAGAGAGGGACGGCCGGTGAATTCACCCCTCCACTTT. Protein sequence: CASREGRPVNSPLHF.

The CDR3 protein is CASSSPAGQGGNQPQHF. The CDR3 bases are TGTGCCAGCAGCTCACCAGCTGGACAGGGTGGTAATCAGCCCCAGCATTTT. The chain links TRBV7-9 to TRBJ1-5; 8 nucleotides match TRBD1. Germline-derived CDR1 and CDR2 are SEHNR and FQNEAQ (reference sequence). V shed 4 bases and J 4 bases; nucleotides not matched to a gene: 12. The CDR3 is 17 residues long.

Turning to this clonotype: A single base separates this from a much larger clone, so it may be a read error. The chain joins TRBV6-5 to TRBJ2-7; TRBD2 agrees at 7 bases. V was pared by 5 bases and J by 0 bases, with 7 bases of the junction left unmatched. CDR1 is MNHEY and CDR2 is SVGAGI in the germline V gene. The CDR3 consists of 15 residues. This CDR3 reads CASSLQGLSSYEQYF. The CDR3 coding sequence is TGTGCCAGCAGTCTCCAGGGACTAAGCTCCTACGAGCAGTACTTC.

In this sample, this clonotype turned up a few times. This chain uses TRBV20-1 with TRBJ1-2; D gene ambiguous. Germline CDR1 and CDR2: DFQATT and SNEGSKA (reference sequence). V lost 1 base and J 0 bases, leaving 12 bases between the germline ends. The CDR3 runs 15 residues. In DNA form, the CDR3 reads TGCAGTGCTAGAGGGACCGGAACGTCTAACTATGGCTACACCTTC. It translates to CSARGTGTSNYGYTF.

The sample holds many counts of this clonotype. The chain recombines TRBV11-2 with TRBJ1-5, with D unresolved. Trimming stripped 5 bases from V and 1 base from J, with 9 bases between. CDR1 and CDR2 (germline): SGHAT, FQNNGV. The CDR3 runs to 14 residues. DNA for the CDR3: TGTGCCAGCAGCCCCCCTGGAAGCAATCAGCCCCAGCATTTT. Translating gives CASSPPGSNQPQHF.

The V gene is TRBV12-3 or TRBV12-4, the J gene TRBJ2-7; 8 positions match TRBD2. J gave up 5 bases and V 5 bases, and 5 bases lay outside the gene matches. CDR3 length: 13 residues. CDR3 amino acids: CASSPGLAHEQYF. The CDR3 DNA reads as TGTGCCAGCAGTCCCGGACTAGCACACGAGCAGTACTTC.

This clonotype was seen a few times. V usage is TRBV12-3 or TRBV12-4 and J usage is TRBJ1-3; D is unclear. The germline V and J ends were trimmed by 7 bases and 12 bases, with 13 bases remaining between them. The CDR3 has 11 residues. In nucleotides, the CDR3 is TGTGCCAGCATGGGAACGAGTTTCATATATTTT. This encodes CASMGTSFIYF.

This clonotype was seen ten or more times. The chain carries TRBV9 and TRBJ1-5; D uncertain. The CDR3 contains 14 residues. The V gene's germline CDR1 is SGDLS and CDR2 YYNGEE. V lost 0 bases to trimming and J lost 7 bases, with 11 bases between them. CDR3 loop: CASSVEAAVQPQHF. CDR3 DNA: TGTGCCAGCAGCGTAGAGGCAGCCGTCCAGCCCCAGCATTTT.